These 7 T cell receptor beta chains originate from one sample sequenced in a study of T cell responses to AZD1222 COVID-19 vaccine. TCRdb's copy holds only in-frame clones and misses some; the assay was immunoSEQ multiplex PCR. The repertoire holds 55,000 to 65,000 clones, with roughly 85% as singletons. Sequencing used peripheral blood, obtained on day 0 of AZD1222 vaccination. Source of these receptors: an adult in good health.

This clone was seen only a few times. Other nucleotide sequences from this sample produce the same CDR3. The rearrangement uses TRBV27 and TRBJ2-7; the D is unclear. V was clipped by 2 bases and J by 6 bases, with 8 bases between them. This CDR3 is built from 12 residues. Germline V gene data show CDR1 as MNHEY and CDR2 as SMNVEV (reference sequence). CDR3 DNA: TGTGCCAGCAGTTTAGGTCCAGGCGAGCAGTACTTC. It encodes CASSLGPGEQYF.

The rearrangement joins TRBV12-3 or TRBV12-4 to TRBJ1-1; maybe TRBD1 (6 bases). The V end lost 7 bases, the J end lost 0 bases, and 9 bases lay between the germline ends. The CDR3 consists of 13 residues. The CDR3 DNA follows: TGTGCCAGCATGGGGACACTGAACACTGAAGCTTTCTTT. Residues: CASMGTLNTEAFF.

CDR3 residues: CASSESGRLNTEAFF. CDR3 nucleotides: TGTGCCAGCAGTGAATCGGGCCGGCTGAACACTGAAGCTTTCTTT. The V and J genes are TRBV6-1 and TRBJ1-1, with unresolved D. Germline V gene sequence: CDR1 MNHNS, CDR2 SASEGT. V was trimmed by 2 bases and J by 0 bases, leaving 10 bases between them. This CDR3 has 15 residues.

This chain connects TRBV28 to TRBJ2-7; 7 positions match TRBD1. This CDR3 contains 14 residues. Per the germline V gene, CDR1 is MDHEN and CDR2 is SYDVKM. V gave up 10 bases and J gave up 5 bases; unmatched junction bases: 14. CDR3 nucleotides: TGTGCCATCGACAGGGAACGTCCAGTTGACGAGCAGTACTTC. Protein product: CAIDRERPVDEQYF.

This rearrangement joins TRBV5-8 to TRBJ2-5; D possibly matches TRBD1 or TRBD2 (6 bases each). V lost 10 bases and J lost 2, with 24 bases in between. CDR3 length equals 16 residues. Germline V CDR1 and CDR2: SGHTS, YDEGEE. CDR3 in DNA: TGTGCCGGGGGCCGGCGGGGACTCGTTGAGCAAGAGACCCAGTACTTC. Protein product: CAGGRRGLVEQETQYF.

The chain links TRBV7-2 to TRBJ1-2; 9 bases match TRBD1. Unmatched junction bases numbered 6, after V lost 3 bases and J lost 4 bases. CDR1 and CDR2 (germline): SGHTA, FQGNSA. The CDR3 length is 15 residues. For the CDR3, the DNA is TGTGCCAGCAGCTTCGGGACAGGGATGAGCTATGGCTACACCTTC. This translates into CASSFGTGMSYGYTF.

The J gene is TRBJ1-5, the V gene TRBV11-2; D possibly corresponds to TRBD1 (5 bases). Germline loops: CDR1 SGHAT, CDR2 FQNNGV. CDR3 length: 13 amino acids. V lost 4 bases and J 13 bases, leaving 17 bases between the germline ends. The CDR3: CASSSPWGGAQHF. Written as DNA, the CDR3 is TGTGCCAGCAGCTCCCCGTGGGGGGGAGCTCAGCATTTT.